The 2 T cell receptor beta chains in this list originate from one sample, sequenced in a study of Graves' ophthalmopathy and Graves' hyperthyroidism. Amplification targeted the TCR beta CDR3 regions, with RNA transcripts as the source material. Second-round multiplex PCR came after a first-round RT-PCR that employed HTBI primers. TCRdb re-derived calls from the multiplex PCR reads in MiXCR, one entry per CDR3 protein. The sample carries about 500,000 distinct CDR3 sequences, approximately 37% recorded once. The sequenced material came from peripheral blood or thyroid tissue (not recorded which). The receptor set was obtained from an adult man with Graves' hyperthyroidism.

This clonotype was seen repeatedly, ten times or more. CDR3 amino acids: CASEGHTYEQYF. The DNA for the CDR3 is TGTGCCAGCGAAGGACATACCTACGAGCAGTACTTC. This chain connects TRBV5-5 to TRBJ2-7; tentatively, D is TRBD1 (5 bases). CDR1 is SGHKS, CDR2 YYEKEE, per germline (reference sequence). The CDR3 runs 12 residues. Trimming pared 7 bases from V and 2 bases from J, leaving 10 bases between.

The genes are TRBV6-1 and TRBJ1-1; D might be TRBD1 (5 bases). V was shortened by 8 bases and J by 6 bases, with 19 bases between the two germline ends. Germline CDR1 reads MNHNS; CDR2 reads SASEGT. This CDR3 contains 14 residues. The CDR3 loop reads CASSPEGMLSEAFF. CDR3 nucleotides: TGTGCCAGCTCCCCCGAGGGGATGCTGTCTGAAGCTTTCTTT.